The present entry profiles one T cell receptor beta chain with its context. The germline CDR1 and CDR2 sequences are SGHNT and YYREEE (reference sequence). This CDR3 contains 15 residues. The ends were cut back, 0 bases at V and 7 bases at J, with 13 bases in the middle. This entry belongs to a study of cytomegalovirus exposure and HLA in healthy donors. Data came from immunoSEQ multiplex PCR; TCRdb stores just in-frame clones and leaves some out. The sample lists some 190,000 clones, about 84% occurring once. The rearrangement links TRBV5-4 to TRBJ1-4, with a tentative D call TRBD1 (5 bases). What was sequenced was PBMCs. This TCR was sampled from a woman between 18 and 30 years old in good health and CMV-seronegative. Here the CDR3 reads CASSLGQPQGEKLFF. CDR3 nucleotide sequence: TGTGCCAGCAGCTTGGGACAGCCCCAGGGTGAAAAACTGTTTTTT.